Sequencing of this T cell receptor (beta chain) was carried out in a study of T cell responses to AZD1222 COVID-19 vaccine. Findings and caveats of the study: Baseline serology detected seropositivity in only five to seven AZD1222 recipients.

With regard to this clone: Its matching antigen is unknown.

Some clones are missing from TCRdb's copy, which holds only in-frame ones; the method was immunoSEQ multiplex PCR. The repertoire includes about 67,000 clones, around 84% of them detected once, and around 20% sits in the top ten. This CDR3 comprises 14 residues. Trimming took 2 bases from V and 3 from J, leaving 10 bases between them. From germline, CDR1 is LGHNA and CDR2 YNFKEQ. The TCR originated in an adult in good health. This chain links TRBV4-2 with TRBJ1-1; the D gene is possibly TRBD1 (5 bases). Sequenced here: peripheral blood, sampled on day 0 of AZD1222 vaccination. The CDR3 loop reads CASSQRDSYTEAFF. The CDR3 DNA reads TGTGCCAGCAGCCAACGGGACTCCTACACTGAAGCTTTCTTT.